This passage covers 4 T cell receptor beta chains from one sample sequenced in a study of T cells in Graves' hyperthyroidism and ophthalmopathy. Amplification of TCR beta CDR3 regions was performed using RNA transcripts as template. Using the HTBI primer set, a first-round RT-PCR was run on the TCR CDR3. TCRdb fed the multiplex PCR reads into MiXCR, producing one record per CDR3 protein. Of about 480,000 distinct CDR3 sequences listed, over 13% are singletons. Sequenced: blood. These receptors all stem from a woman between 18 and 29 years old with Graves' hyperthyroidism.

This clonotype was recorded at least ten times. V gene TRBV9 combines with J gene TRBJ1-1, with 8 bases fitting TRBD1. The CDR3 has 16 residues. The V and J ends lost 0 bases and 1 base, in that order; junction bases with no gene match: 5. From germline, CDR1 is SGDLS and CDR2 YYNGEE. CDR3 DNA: TGTGCCAGCAGCGTAGCCCCCGGGACAGGGAACACTGAAGCTTTCTTT. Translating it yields CASSVAPGTGNTEAFF.

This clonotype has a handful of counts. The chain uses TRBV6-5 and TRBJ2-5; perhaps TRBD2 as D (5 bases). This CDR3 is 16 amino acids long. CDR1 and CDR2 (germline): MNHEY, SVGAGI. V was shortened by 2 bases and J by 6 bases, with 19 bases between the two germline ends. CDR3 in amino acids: CASSYLQSGEGKTQYF. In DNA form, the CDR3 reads TGTGCCAGCAGTTACCTCCAGTCGGGTGAGGGAAAGACCCAGTACTTC.

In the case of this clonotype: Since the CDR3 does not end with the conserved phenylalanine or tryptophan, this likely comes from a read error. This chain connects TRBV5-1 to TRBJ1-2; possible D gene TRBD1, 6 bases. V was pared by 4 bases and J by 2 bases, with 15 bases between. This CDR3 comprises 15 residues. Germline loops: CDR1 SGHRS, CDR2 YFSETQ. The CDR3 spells CASSIGQPQNYGYTL. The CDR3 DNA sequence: TGCGCCAGCAGCATAGGACAGCCGCAGAACTATGGCTACACCTTA.

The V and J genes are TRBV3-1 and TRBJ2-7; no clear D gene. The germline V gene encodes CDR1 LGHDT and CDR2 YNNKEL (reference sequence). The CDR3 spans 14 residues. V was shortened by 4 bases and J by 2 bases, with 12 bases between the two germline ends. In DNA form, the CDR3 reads TGTGCCAGCAGCCCGATGATGGGTGCCTACGAGCAGTACTTC. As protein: CASSPMMGAYEQYF.